This TCR beta chain is from a study of T cell responses to AZD1222 COVID-19 vaccine. Trimming at V came to 0 bases and at J to 10 bases, leaving 9 bases not matched to a gene. Looked up from germline, CDR1 is LGHDT and CDR2 is YNNKEL (reference sequence). The CDR3 extends over 16 amino acids. TCRdb's copy holds only in-frame clones and misses some; the assay was immunoSEQ multiplex PCR. The sample has about 150,000 clones; over 70% are singletons. Researchers grouped second doses given at about 4 or about 12 weeks into one pool. The sequence derives from an adult who received the AZD1222 COVID-19 vaccine. This specimen consisted of peripheral blood, obtained 28 days after the second AZD1222 dose. J is TRBJ1-6 and V is TRBV3-1 (or the pseudogene TRBV3-2), with 7 bases that match TRBD1. The CDR3 loop is CASSQEPTGRRSPLHF. DNA of the CDR3: TGTGCCAGCAGCCAAGAACCGACAGGGAGGAGATCACCCCTCCACTTT.